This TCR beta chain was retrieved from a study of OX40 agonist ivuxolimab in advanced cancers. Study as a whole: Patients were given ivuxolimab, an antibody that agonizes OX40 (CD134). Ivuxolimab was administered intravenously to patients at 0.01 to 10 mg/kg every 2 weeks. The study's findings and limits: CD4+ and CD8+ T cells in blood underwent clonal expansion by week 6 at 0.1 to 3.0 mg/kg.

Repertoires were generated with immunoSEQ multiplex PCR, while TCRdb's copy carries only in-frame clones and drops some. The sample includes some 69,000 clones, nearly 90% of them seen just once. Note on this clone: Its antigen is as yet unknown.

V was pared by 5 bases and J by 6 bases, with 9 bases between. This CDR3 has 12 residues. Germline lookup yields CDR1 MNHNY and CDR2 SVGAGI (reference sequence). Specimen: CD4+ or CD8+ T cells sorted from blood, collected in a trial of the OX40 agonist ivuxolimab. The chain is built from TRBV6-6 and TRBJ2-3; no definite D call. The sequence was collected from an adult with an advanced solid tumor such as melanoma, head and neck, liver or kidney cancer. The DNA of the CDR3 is TGTGCCAGCAGTACGTTCCGGGATACGCAGTATTTT. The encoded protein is CASSTFRDTQYF.